This TCR beta chain came from a study of T cells in women clearing cervical HPV infection. In the study overall: No precancer developed; the control's incident HPV16 infection cleared within 12 months.

Sequencing was performed with immunoSEQ multiplex PCR; in TCRdb, only in-frame clones are kept and a portion is missing. This sample carries fewer than 40,000 clones, with less than 6% going to the ten biggest clones. Details on this clone: Its antigen is unidentified. The read terminates 3 residues ahead of where the CDR3 ends, so the germline J gene completes it.

Germline V gene sequence: CDR1 MNHNS, CDR2 SASEGT. The CDR3 runs to 15 residues. Trimming removed 2 bases from V and 7 bases from J; junction bases left unmatched: 8. Overall study findings and caveats: TRBV6-7 relative abundance averaged approximately 0.1% in cases and around 0.17% in controls. Richness plus V gene abundances separated cases from controls with AUC less than 0.9.

This receptor was taken from a woman between 18 and 70 years old with a cervical HPV16 infection that either progressed to CIN3+ or cleared (not recorded which). Source material: blood buffy coat. This chain uses TRBV6-1 with TRBJ2-5, with 9 bases lining up with TRBD2. The CDR3 loop is CASSEWGGGAGTQYF. The DNA read from the CDR3 is TGTGCCAGCAGTGAATGGGGCGGGGGGGCAGGGACC.